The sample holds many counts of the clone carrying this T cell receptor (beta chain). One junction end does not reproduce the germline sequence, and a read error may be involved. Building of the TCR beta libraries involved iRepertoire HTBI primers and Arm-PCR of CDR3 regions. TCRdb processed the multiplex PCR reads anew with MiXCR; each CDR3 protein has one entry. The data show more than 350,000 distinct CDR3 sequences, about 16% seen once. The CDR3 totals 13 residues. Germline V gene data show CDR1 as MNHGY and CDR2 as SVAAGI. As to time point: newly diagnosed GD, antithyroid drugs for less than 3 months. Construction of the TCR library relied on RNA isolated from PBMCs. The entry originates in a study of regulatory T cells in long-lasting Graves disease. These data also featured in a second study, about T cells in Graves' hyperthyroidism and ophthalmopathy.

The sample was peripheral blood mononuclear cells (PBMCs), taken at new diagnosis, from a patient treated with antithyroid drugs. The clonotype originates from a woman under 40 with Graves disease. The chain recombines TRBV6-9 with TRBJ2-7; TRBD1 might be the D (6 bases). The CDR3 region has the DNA TGCGCCAGCAGTGCCGGGACAAGCTACGAGCAGTACTTC. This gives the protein CASSAGTSYEQYF.